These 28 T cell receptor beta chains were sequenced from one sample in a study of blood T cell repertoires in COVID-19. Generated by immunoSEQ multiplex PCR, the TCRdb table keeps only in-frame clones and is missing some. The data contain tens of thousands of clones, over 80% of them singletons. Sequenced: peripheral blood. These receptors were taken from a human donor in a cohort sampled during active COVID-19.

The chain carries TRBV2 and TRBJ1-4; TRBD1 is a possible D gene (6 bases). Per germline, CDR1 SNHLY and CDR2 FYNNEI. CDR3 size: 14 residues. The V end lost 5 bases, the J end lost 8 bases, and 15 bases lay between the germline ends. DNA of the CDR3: TGTGCCAGCAGTATTCAGGGAGGGGGAGAAAAACTGTTTTTT. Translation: CASSIQGGGEKLFF.

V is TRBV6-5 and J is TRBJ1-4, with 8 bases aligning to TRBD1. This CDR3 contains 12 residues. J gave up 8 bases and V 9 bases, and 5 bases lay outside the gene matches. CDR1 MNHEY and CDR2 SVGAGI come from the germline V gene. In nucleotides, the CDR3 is TGTGCCAGTTGGACAGGGCTGGAAAAACTGTTTTTT. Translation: CASWTGLEKLFF.

CDR3 DNA sequence: TGTGCCAGCAGCCAAAACAGGGGGCATGGCTACACCTTC. Its translation: CASSQNRGHGYTF. The V gene is TRBV14, the J gene TRBJ1-2, with 9 bases aligning to TRBD1. CDR1 SGHDN and CDR2 FVKESK come from the germline V gene. There are 13 residues in the CDR3. The V gene end was trimmed by 2 bases and the J gene end by 6 bases; junction bases not matched to a gene: 1.

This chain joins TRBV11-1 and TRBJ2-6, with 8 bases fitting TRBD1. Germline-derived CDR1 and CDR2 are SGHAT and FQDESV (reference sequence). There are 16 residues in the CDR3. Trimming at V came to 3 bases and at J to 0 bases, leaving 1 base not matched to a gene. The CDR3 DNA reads TGTGCCAGCAGCTTTGACAGGGGCTCTGGGGCCAACGTCCTGACTTTC. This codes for CASSFDRGSGANVLTF.

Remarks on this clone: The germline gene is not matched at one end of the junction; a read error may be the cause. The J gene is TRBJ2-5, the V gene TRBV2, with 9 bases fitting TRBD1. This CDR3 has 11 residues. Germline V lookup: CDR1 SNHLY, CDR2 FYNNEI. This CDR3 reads CASSYEGQGDF. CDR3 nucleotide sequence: TGTGCCAGCAGCTACGAGGGACAGGGCGACTTC.

Here the CDR3 reads CASSQGRGQGNNEQFF. CDR3 coding DNA: TGCGCCAGCAGCCAAGGTCGCGGACAGGGGAACAATGAGCAGTTCTTC. This chain joins TRBV4-1 and TRBJ2-1, with TRBD1 matching 9 bases. Per the germline V gene, CDR1 is MGHRA and CDR2 is YSYEKL. The CDR3 is made up of 16 amino acids. The junction had 6 bases not matched to a gene; V was cut back by 1 base and J by 5 bases.

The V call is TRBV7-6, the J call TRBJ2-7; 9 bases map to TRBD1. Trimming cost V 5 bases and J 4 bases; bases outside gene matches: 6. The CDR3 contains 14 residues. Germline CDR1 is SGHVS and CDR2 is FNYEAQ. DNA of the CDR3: TGTGCCAGCAGCCAAAGGGACAGGGTTTACGAGCAGTACTTC. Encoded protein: CASSQRDRVYEQYF.

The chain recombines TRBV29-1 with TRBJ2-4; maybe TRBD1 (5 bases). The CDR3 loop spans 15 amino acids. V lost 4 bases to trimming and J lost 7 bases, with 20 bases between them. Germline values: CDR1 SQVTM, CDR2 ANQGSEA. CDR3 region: CSVADLGRIRNIQYF. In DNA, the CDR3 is TGCAGCGTTGCTGACCTGGGGCGAATACGGAACATTCAGTACTTC.

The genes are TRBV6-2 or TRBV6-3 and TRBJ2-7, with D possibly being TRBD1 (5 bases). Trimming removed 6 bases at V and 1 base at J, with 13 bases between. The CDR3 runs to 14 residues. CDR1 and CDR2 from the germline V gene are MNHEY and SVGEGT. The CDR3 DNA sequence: TGTGCCAGCAGCCTAGACAGCGATTCCTACGAGCAGTACTTC. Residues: CASSLDSDSYEQYF.

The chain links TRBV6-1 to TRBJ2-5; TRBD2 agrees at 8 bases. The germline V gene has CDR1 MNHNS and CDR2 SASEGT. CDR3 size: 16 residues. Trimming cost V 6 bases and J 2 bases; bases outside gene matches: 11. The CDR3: CASSESQRGIQETQYF. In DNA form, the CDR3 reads TGTGCCAGCAGCGAATCGCAGCGGGGGATTCAAGAGACCCAGTACTTC.

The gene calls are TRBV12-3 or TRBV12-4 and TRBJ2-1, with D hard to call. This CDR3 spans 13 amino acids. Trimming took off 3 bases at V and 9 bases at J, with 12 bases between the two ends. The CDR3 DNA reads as TGTGCCAGCAGTTTCAAAAGAACCAGTGAGCAGTTCTTC. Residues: CASSFKRTSEQFF.

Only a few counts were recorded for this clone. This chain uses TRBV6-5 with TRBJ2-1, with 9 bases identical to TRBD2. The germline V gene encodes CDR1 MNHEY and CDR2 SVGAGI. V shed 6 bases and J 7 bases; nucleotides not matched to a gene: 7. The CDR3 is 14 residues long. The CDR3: CASRRTSEDNEQFF. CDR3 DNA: TGTGCCAGCAGAAGGACTAGCGAAGATAATGAGCAGTTCTTC.

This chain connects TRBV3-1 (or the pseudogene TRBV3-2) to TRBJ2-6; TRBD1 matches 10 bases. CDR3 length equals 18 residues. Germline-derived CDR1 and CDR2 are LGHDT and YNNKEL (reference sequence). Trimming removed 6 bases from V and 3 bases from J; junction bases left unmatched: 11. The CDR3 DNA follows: TGTGCCAGCAGGGCCCGGGACAGGGGCCCAGTTGGGGCCAACGTCCTGACTTTC. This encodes CASRARDRGPVGANVLTF.

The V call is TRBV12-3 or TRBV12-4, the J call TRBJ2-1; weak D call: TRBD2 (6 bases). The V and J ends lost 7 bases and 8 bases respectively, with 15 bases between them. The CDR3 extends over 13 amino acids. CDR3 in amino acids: CASTKTSNYEQFF. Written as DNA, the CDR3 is TGTGCCAGCACCAAGACTAGTAACTATGAGCAGTTCTTC.

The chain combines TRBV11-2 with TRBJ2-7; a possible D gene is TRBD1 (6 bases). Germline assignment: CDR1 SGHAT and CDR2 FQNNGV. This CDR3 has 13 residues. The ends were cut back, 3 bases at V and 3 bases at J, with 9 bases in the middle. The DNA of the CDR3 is TGTGCCAGCAGCTTCGCAGGGGACTACGAGCAGTACTTC. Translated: CASSFAGDYEQYF.

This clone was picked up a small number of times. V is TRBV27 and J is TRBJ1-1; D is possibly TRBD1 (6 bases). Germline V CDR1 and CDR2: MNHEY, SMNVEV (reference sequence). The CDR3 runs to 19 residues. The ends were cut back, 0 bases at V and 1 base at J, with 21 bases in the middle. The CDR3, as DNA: TGTGCCAGCAGTTTATCCCCCCGGGGGGGCGGCCCCCAGAACACTGAAGCTTTCTTT. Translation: CASSLSPRGGGPQNTEAFF.

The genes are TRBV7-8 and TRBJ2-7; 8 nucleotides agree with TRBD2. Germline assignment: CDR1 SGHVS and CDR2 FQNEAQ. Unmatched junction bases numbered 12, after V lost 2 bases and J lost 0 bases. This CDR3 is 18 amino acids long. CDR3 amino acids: CASSLPPRLARGSYEQYF. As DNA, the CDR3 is TGTGCCAGCAGCTTACCTCCCCGACTAGCGCGGGGCTCCTACGAGCAGTACTTC.

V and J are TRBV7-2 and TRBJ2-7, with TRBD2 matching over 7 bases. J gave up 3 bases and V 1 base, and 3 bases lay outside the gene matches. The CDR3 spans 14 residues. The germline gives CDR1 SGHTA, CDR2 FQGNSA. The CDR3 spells CASSLEAGVYEQYF. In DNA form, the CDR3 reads TGTGCCAGCAGCTTAGAGGCGGGGGTCTACGAGCAGTACTTC.

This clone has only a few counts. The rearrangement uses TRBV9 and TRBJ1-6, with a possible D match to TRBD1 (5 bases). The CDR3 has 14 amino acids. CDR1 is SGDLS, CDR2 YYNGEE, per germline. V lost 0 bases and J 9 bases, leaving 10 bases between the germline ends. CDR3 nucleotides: TGTGCCAGCAGCGTAGAGGGGATGGGTTCACCCCTCCACTTT. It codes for CASSVEGMGSPLHF.

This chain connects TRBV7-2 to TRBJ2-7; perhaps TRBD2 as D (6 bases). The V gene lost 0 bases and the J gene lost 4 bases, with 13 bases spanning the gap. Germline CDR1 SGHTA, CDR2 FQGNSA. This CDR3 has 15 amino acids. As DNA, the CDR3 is TGTGCCAGCAGCTTAGCCATGGTCCGGGGGTACGAGCAGTACTTC. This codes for CASSLAMVRGYEQYF.

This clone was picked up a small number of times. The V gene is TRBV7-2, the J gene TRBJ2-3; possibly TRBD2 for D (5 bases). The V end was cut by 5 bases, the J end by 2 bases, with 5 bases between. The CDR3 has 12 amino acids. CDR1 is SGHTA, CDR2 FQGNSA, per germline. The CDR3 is CASSRDTDTQYF. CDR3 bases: TGTGCCAGCAGCCGGGACACAGATACGCAGTATTTT.

CDR3 bases: TGTGCCATCAGCCCCACCCCGGGGGGCACGGCGAACACTGAAGCTTTCTTT. It encodes CAISPTPGGTANTEAFF. This rearrangement joins TRBV10-3 to TRBJ1-1; perhaps TRBD1 as D (6 bases). CDR1 is ENHRY, CDR2 SYGVKD, per germline. CDR3 length: 17 amino acids. V was cut by 6 bases and J by 1 base, with 21 bases left in between.

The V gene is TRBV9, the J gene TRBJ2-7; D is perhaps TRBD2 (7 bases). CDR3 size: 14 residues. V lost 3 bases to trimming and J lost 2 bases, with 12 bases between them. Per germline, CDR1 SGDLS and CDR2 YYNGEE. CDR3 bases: TGTGCCAGCAGCGAGGGGGACTATACCTACGAGCAGTACTTC. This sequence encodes CASSEGDYTYEQYF. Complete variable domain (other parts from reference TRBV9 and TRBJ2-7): DSGVTQTPKHLITATGQRVTLRCSPRSGDLSVYWYQQSLDQGLQFLIQYYNGEERAKGNILERFSAQQFPDLHSELNLSSLELGDSALYFCASSEGDYTYEQYFGPGTRLTVT.

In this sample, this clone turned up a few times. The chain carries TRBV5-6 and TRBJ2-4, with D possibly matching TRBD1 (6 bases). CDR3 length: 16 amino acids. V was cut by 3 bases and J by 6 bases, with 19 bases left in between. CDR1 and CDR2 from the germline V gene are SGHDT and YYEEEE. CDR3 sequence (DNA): TGTGCCAGCAGCTCATTCTATTCCCGAGGGGGAAACATTCAGTACTTC. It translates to CASSSFYSRGGNIQYF.

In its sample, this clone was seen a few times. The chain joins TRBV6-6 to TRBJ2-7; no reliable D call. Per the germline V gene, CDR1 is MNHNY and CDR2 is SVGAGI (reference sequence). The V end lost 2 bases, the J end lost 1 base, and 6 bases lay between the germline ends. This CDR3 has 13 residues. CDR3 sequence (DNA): TGTGCCAGCAGTTACGGCTTTTCCTACGAGCAGTACTTC. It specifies CASSYGFSYEQYF.

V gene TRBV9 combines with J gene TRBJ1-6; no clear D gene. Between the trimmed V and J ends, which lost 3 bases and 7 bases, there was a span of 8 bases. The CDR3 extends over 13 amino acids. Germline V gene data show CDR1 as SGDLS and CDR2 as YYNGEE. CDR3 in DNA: TGTGCCAGCAGCGAACGAGGGAATTCACCCCTCCACTTT. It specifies CASSERGNSPLHF.

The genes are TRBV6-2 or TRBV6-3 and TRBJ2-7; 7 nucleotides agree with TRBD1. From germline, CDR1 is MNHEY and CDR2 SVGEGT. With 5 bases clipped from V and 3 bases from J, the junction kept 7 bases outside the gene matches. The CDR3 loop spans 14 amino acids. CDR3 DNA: TGTGCCAGCAGTGTTACCGGGACAGACTACGAGCAGTACTTC. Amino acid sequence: CASSVTGTDYEQYF.

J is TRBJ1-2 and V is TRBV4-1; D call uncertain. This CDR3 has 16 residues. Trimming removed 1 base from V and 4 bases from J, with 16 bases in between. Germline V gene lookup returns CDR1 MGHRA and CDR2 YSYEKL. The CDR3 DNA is TGCGCCAGCAGCCAAGGTCCGCGAGGGAATGGCTATGGCTACACCTTC. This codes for CASSQGPRGNGYGYTF.